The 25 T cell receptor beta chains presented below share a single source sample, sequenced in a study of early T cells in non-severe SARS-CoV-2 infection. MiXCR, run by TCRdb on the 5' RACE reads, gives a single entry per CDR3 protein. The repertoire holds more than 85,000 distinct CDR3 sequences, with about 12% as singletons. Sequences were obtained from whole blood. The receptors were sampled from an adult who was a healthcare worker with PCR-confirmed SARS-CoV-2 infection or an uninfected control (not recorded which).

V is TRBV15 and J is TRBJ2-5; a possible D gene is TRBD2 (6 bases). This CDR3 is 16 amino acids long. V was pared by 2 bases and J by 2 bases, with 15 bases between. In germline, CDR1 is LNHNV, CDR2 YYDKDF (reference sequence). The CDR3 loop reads CATSRQVLGRQETQYF. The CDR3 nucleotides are TGTGCCACCAGCAGACAGGTTTTGGGGAGGCAAGAGACCCAGTACTTC.

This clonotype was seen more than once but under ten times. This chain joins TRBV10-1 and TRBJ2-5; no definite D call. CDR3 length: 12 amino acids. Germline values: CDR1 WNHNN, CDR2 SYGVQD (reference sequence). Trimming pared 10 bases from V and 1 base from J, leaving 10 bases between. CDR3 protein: CATLGSQETQYF. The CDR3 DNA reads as TGCGCCACCCTGGGCTCCCAAGAGACCCAGTACTTC.

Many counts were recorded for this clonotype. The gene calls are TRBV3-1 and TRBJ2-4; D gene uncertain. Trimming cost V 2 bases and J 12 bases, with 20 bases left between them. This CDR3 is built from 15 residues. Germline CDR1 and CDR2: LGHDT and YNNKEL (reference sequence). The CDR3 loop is CASSQQTSPTLPQYF. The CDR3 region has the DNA TGTGCCAGCAGCCAACAGACATCTCCGACCCTACCTCAGTACTTC. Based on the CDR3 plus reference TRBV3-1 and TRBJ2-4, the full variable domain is DTAVSQTPKYLVTQMGNDKSIKCEQNLGHDTMYWYKQDSKKFLKIMFSYNNKELIINETVPNRFSPKSPDKAHLNLHINSLELGDSAVYFCASSQQTSPTLPQYFGAGTRLSVL.

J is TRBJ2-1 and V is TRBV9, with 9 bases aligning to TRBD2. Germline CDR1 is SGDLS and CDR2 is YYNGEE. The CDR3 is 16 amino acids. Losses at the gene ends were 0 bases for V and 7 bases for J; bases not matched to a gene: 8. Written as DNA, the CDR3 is TGTGCCAGCAGCGTAGTTTCTAGCGGGGAAAGTAATGAGCAGTTCTTC. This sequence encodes CASSVVSSGESNEQFF.

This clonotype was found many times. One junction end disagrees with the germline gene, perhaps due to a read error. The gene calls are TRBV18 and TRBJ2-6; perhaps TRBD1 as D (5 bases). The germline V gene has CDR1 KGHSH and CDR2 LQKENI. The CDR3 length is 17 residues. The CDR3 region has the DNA TGTGCCAGCTCACCCGGTCTGCAGGTATCTGGGGCCAACGTCCTGATTTTC. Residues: CASSPGLQVSGANVLIF.

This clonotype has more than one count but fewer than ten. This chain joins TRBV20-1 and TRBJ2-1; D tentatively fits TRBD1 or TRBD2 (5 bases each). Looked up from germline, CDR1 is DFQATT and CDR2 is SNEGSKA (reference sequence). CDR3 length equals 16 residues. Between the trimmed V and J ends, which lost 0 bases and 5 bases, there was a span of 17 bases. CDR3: CSARDSGTHGDNEQFF. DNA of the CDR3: TGCAGTGCTAGAGATTCCGGGACCCATGGGGACAATGAGCAGTTCTTC.

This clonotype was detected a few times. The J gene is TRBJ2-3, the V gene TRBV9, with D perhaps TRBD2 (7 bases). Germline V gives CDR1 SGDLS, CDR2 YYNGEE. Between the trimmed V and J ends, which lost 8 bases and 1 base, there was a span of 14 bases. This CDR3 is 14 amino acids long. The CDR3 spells CASGSGTRTDTQYF. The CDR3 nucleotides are TGTGCCAGTGGGAGCGGGACACGCACAGATACGCAGTATTTT.

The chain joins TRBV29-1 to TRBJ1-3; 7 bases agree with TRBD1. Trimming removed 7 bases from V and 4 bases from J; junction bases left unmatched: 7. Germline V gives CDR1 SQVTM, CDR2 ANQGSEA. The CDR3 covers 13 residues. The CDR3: CSAYRTGGNTIYF. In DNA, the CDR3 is TGCAGCGCCTACCGGACAGGAGGAAACACCATATATTTT.

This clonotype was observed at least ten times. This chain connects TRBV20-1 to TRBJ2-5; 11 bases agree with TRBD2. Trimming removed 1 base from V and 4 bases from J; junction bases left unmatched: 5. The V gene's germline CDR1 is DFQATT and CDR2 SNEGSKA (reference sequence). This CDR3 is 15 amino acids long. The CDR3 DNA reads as TGCAGTGCTAGAGGACTAGCGGGAAATTCAGAGACCCAGTACTTC. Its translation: CSARGLAGNSETQYF.

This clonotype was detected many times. In nucleotides, the CDR3 is TGCGCCAGCAGTTTTTCGGACAGGAACTACTATGGCTACACCTTC. Its protein is CASSFSDRNYYGYTF. This chain links TRBV10-2 with TRBJ1-2; 7 bases line up with TRBD1. V lost 5 bases, J lost 3 bases, and 9 bases stayed unmatched. The germline CDR1 and CDR2 sequences are WSHSY and SAAADI. This CDR3 region has 15 residues.

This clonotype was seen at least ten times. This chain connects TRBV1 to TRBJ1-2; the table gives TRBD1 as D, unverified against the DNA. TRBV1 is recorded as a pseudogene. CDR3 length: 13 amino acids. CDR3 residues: CTTADRAYDGYTF. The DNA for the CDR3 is TGCACCACCGCGGACAGGGCGTACGATGGCTACACCTTC.

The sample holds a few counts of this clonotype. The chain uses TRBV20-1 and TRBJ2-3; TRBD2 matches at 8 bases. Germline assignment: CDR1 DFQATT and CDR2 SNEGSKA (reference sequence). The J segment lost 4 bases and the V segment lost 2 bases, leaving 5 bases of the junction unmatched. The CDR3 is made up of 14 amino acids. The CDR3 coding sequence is TGCAGTGCTAGAACGGGAGGGTCGGCAGATACGCAGTATTTT. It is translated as CSARTGGSADTQYF.

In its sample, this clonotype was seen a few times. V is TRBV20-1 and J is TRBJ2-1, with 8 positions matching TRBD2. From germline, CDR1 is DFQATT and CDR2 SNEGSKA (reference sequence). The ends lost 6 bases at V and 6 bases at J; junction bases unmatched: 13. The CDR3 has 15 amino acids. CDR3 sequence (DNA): TGCAGTGCCCCCCCAACGGGAGGGCCGGTCAATGAGCAGTTCTTC. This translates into CSAPPTGGPVNEQFF.

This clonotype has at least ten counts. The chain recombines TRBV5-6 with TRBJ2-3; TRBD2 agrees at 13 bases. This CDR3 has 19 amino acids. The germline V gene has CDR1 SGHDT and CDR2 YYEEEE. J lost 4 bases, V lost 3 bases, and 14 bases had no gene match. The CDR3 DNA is TGTGCCAGCAGCTGGGGACTAGCGGGGCTTCCGAGGCGTGCAGATACGCAGTATTTT. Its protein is CASSWGLAGLPRRADTQYF.

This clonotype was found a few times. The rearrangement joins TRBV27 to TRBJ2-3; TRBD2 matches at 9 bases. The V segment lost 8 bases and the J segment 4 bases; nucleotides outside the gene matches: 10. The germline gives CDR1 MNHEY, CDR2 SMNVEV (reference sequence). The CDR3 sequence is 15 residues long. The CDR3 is CASLPRAGGPDTQYF. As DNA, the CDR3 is TGTGCCAGCCTACCACGGGCGGGAGGGCCAGATACGCAGTATTTT.

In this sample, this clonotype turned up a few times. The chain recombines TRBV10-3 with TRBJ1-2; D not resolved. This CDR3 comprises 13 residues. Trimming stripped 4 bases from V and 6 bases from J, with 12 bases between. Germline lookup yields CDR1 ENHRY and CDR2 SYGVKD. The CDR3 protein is CAISVRSMDGYTF. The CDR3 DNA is TGTGCCATCAGTGTCAGGAGTATGGATGGCTACACCTTC.

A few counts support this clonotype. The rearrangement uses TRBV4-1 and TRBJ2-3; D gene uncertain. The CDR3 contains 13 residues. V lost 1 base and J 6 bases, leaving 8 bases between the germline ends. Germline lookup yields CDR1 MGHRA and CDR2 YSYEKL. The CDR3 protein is CASSQVTPDTQYF. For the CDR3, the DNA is TGCGCCAGCAGCCAAGTTACCCCGGATACGCAGTATTTT.

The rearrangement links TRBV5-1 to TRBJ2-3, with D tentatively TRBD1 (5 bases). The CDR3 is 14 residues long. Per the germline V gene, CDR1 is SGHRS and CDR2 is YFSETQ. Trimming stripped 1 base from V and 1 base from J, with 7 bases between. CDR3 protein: CASSLQTGTDTQYF. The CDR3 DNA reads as TGCGCCAGCAGCTTGCAGACAGGCACAGATACGCAGTATTTT.

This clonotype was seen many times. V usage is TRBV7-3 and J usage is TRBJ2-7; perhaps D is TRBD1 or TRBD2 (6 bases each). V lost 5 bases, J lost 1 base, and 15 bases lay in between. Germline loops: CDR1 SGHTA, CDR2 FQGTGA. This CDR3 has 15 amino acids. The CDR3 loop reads CASSAMGGASYEQYF. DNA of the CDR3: TGTGCCAGCAGCGCAATGGGGGGCGCTTCCTACGAGCAGTACTTC.

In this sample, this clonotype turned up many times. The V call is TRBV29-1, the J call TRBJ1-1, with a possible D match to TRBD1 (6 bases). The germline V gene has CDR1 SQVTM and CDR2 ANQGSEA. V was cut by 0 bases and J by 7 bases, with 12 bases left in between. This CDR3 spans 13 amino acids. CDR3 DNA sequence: TGCAGCGTTGAAGAACCCCGAGGGGGTGAAGCTTTCTTT. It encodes CSVEEPRGGEAFF. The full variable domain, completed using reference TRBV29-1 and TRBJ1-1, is SAVISQKPSRDICQRGTSLTIQCQVDSQVTMMFWYRQQPGQSLTLIATANQGSEATYESGFVIDKFPISRPNLTFSTLTVSNMSPEDSSIYLCSVEEPRGGEAFFGQGTRLTVV.

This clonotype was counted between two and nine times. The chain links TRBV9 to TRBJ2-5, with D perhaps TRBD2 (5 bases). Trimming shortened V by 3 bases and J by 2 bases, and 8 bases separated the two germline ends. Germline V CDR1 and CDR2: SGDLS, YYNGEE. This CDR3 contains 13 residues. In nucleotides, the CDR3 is TGTGCCAGCAGCGGGACTGTACAAGAGACCCAGTACTTC. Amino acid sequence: CASSGTVQETQYF.

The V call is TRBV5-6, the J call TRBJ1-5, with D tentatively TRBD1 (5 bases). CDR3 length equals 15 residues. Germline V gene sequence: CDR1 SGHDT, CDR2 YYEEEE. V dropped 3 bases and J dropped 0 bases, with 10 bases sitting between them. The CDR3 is CASSWGRNSNQPQHF. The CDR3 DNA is TGTGCCAGCAGCTGGGGGAGGAATAGCAATCAGCCCCAGCATTTT.

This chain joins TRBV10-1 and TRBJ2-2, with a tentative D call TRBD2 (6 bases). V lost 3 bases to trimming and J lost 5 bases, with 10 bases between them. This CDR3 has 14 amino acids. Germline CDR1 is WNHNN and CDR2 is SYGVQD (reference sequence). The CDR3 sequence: CASSDSGRTGELFF. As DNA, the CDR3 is TGCGCCAGCAGTGATTCTGGGAGGACCGGGGAGCTGTTTTTT.

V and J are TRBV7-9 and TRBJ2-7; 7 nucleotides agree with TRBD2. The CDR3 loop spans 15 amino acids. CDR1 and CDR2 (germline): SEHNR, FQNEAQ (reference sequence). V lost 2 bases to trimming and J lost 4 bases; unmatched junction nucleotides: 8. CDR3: CASSLPPGLPYEQYF. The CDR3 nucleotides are TGTGCCAGCAGCTTACCGCCGGGACTACCTTACGAGCAGTACTTC.

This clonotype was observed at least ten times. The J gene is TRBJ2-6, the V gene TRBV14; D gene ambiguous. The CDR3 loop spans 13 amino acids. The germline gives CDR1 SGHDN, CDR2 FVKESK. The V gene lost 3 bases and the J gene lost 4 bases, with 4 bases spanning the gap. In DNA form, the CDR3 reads TGTGCCAGCAGCCAGTCAGGGGCCAACGTCCTGACTTTC. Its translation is CASSQSGANVLTF. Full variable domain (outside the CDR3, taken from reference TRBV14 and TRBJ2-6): EAGVTQFPSHSVIEKGQTVTLRCDPISGHDNLYWYRRVMGKEIKFLLHFVKESKQDESGMPNNRFLAERTGGTYSTLKVQPAELEDSGVYFCASSQSGANVLTFGAGSRLTVL.